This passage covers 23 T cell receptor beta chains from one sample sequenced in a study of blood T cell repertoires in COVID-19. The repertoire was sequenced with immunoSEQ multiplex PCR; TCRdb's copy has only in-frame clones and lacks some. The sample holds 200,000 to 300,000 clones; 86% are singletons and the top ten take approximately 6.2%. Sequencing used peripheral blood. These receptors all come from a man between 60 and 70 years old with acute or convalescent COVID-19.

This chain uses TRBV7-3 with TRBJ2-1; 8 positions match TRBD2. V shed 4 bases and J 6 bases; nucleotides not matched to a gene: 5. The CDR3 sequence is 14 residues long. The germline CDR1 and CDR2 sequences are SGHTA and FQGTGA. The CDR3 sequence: CASSSTGGPNEQFF. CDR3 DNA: TGTGCCAGCAGCTCCACGGGAGGGCCCAATGAGCAGTTCTTC.

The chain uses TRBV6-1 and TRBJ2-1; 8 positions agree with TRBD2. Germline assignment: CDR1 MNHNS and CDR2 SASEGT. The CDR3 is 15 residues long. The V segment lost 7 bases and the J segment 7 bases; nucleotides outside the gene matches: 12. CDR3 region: CASTLGAGGSNEQFF. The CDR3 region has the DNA TGTGCCAGCACCCTCGGGGCGGGAGGCAGTAATGAGCAGTTCTTC.

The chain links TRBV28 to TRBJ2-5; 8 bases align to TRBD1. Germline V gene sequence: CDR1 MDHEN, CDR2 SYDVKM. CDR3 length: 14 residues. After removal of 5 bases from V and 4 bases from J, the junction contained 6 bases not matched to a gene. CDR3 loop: CASSADRDTETQYF. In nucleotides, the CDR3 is TGTGCCAGCAGTGCGGACAGGGACACAGAGACCCAGTACTTC.

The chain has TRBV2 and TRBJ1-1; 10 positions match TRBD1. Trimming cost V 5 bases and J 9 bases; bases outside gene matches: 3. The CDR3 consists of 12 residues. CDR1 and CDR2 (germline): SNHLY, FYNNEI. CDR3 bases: TGTGCCAGCAGTCAGGGACAGGGGAAAGCTTTCTTT. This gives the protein CASSQGQGKAFF.

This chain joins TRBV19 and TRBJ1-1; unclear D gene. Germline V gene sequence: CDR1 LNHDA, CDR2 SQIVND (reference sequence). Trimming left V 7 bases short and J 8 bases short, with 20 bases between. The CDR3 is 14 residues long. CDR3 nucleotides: TGTGCCAGTAATCGGCCGGAGGGCAGATCCGAAGCTTTCTTT. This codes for CASNRPEGRSEAFF.

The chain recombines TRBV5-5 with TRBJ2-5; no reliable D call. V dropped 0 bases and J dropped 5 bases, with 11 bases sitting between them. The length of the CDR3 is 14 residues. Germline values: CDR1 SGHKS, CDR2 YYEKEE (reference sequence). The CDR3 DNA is TGTGCCAGCAGCTTGGGCCCTTCGAGGGAGACCCAGTACTTC. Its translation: CASSLGPSRETQYF.

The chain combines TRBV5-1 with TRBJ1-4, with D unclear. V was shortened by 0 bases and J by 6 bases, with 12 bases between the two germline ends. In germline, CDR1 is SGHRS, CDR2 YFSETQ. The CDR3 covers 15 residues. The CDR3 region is CASSLEAGAYEKLFF. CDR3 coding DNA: TGCGCCAGCAGCTTGGAGGCGGGCGCCTATGAAAAACTGTTTTTT.

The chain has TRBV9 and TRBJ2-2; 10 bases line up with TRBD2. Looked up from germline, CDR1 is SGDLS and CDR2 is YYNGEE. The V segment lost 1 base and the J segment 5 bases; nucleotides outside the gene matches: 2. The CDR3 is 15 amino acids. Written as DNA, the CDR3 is TGTGCCAGCAGCGTATCTAGCGGGAGAACCGGGGAGCTGTTTTTT. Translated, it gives CASSVSSGRTGELFF.

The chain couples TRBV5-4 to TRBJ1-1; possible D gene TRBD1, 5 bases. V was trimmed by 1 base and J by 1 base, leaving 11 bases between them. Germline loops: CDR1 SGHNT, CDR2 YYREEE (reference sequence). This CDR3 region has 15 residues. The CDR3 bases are TGTGCCAGCAGCTTGACCACAGGCTGGAACACTGAAGCTTTCTTT. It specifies CASSLTTGWNTEAFF.

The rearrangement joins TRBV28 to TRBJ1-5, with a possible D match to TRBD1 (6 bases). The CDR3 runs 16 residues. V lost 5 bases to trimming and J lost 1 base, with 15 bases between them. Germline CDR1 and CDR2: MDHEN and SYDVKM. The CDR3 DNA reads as TGTGCCAGCAGTCCCCGTGGGGGCAAGAGCAATCAGCCCCAGCATTTT. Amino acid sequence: CASSPRGGKSNQPQHF.

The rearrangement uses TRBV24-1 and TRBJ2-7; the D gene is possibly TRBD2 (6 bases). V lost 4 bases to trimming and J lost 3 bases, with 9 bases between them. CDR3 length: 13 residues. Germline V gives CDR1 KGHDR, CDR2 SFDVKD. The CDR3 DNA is TGTGCCACCAGTGAACCCGGGGGCTACGAGCAGTACTTC. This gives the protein CATSEPGGYEQYF.

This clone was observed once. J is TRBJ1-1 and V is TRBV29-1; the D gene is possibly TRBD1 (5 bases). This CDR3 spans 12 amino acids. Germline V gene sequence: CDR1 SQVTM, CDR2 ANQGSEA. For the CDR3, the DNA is TGCAGGGTGGGGGGTGAAGGGACTGAAGCTTTCTTT. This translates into CRVGGEGTEAFF.

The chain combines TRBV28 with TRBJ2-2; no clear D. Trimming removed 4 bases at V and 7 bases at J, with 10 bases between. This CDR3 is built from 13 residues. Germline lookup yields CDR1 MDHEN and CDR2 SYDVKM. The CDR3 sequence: CASSSIVIGELFF. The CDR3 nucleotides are TGTGCCAGCAGTTCCATAGTTATCGGGGAGCTGTTTTTT.

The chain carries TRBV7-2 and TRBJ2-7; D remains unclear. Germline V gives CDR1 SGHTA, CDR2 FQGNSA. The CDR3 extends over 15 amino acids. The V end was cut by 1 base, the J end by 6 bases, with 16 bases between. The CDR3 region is CASSLVSGRGREQYF. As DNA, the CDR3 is TGTGCCAGCAGCTTAGTATCTGGGCGTGGGCGCGAGCAGTACTTC.

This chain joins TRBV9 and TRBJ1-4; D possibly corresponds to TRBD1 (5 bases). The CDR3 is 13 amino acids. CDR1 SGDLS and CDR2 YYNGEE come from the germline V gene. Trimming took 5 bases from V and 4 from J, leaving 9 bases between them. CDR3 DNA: TGTGCCAGCAGTCCAGGGCATAATGAAAAACTGTTTTTT. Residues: CASSPGHNEKLFF.

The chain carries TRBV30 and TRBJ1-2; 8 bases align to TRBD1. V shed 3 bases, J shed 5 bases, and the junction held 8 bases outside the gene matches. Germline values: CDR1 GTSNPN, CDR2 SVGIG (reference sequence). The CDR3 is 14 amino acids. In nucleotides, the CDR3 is TGTGCCTGGAGCCCGGACAGGGCGGGGTATGGCTACACCTTC. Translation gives CAWSPDRAGYGYTF. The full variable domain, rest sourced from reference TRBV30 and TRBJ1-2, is SQTIHQWPATLVQPVGSPLSLECTVEGTSNPNLYWYRQAAGRGLQLLFYSVGIGQISSEVPQNLSASRPQDRQFILSSKKLLLSDSGFYLCAWSPDRAGYGYTFGSGTRLTVV.

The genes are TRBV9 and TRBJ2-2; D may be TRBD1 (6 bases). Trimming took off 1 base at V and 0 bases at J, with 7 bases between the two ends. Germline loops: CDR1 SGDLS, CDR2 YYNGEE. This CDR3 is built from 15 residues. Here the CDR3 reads CASSVRQANTGELFF. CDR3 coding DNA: TGTGCCAGCAGCGTACGACAGGCGAACACCGGGGAGCTGTTTTTT.

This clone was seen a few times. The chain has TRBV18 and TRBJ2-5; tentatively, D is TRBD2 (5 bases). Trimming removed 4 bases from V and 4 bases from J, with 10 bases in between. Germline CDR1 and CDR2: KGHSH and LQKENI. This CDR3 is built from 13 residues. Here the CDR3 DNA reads TGTGCCAGCTCACGAGGGTTCTCAGAGACCCAGTACTTC. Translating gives CASSRGFSETQYF.

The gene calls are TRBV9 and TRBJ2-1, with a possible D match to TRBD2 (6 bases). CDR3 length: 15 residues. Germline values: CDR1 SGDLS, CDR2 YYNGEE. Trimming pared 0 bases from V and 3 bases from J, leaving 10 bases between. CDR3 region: CASSVGRGNYNEQFF. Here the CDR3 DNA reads TGTGCCAGCAGCGTAGGGCGGGGCAACTACAATGAGCAGTTCTTC.

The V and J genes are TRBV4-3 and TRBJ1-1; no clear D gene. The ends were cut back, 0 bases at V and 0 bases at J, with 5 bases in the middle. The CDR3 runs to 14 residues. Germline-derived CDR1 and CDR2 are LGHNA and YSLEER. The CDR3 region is CASSQESVNTEAFF. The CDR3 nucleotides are TGCGCCAGCAGCCAAGAATCAGTGAACACTGAAGCTTTCTTT.

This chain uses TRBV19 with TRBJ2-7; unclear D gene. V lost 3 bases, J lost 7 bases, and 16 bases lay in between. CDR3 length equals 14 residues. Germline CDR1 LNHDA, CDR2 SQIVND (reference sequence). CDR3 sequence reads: CASSMNSQLGEQYF. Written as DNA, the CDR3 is TGTGCCAGTAGTATGAACAGCCAATTGGGTGAGCAGTACTTC.

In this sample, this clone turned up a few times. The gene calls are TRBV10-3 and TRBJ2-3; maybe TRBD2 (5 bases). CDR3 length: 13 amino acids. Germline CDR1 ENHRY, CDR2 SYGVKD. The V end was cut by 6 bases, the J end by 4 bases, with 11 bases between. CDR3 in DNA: TGTGCCATCAGGGACTTGGACTCAGATACGCAGTATTTT. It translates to CAIRDLDSDTQYF.

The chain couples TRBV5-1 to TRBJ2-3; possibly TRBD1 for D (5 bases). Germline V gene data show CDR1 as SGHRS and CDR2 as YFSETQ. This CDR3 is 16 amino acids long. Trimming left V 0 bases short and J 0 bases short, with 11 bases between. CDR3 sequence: CASSLGQSASTDTQYF. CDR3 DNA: TGCGCCAGCAGCTTGGGACAGTCCGCTAGCACAGATACGCAGTATTTT.